This T cell receptor beta chain was captured in a study of blood T cell repertoires in COVID-19. Study at large: Whether acute or convalescent, the COVID-19 samples came from the United States, Italy and Spain.

Trimming took 6 bases from V and 7 from J; bases not matched to a gene: 7. Germline lookup yields CDR1 ENHRY and CDR2 SYGVKD. There are 13 residues in the CDR3. Method: immunoSEQ multiplex PCR; TCRdb's copy keeps in-frame clones and lacks some. The table lists about 210,000 clones, roughly nine tenths of them singletons. What was sequenced was PBMCs or T cells enriched from blood (not recorded which). J is TRBJ2-7 and V is TRBV10-3; 9 nucleotides match TRBD2. This receptor was identified in a woman aged 18-29 years who had recovered from COVID-19. The CDR3 DNA sequence: TGTGCCATCAGGCGGGAGGGGGTCGGGGAGCAGTACTTC. Translating gives CAIRREGVGEQYF.